This T cell receptor beta chain was identified in a study of blood T cell repertoires in COVID-19. Source study methods: Scientists estimated how many nucleated cells there were by amplifying reference gene primers. The method was immunoSEQ multiplex PCR; TCRdb's version includes in-frame clones alone and lacks a portion of them. That table is the source of V, J and clone size, and D and trimming were worked out from the DNA. The sample carries about 400,000 clones, just under 90% recorded once. The CDR3 has 13 amino acids. Trimming left V 3 bases short and J 4 bases short, with 12 bases between. CDR1 and CDR2 (germline): SQVTM, ANQGSEA. Participant reports of clinical history set cohort assignment. Recovered Cohort 3 donors showed two negative PCRs, clearance, or symptom resolution.

The sequencing sample was made of PBMCs or T cells enriched from blood (not recorded which). The chain employs TRBV29-1 and TRBJ1-2; D gene uncertain. This receptor was identified in a woman aged 45-59 years who had recovered from COVID-19. In DNA form, the CDR3 reads TGCAGCGTTGAGCGTCGAGCCCTCTATGGCTACACCTTC. Encoded protein: CSVERRALYGYTF.